Listed below are T cell receptor beta chains from one sample, sequenced in a study of blood T cell repertoires in COVID-19. TCRdb's copy holds only in-frame clones and misses some; the assay was immunoSEQ multiplex PCR. This sample has about 190,000 clones, with roughly four fifths found just once. Sequencing input: peripheral blood. Every receptor here comes from a woman in her fifties or sixties with acute or convalescent COVID-19. Each CDR3 is given with its conserved first and last residue. D genes are given only for firm matches. Part of the rows lack a size; the others show once, few, many or a class for expanded clones.

d_gene	v_gene	abundance	j_gene	CDR3nt	CDR3aa
.	TRBV28	.	TRBJ1-2	TGTGCCAGCAGTTTTGGTAGCGGATTCGATGGCTACACCTTC	CASSFGSGFDGYTF
.	TRBV7-2	.	TRBJ1-4	TGTGCCAGCAGCTTAGAAGAGTCCTTCGGTCGGGGAAAACTGTTTTTT	CASSLEESFGRGKLFF
.	TRBV7-2	.	TRBJ2-2	TGTGCCAGCAGCTTAGCGGGGGGGCCTGGAAACACCGGGGAGCTGTTTTTT	CASSLAGGPGNTGELFF
.	TRBV6-5	.	TRBJ1-2	TGTGCCAGCAGGACAACCCCAGGCTATGGTGGCTACACCTTC	CASRTTPGYGGYTF
.	TRBV7-2	.	TRBJ2-3	TGTGCCAGCAGCATTACTAGCACAGATACGCAGTATTTT	CASSITSTDTQYF
.	TRBV14	once	TRBJ2-3	TGTGCCAGCAGCCCAGGGTATACGCAGTATTTT	CASSPGYTQYF
TRBD1	TRBV25-1	.	TRBJ2-1	TGTGCCAGCAGTGTACTCGGACAGGGGAATTACAATGAGCAGTTCTTC	CASSVLGQGNYNEQFF
.	TRBV30	.	TRBJ2-1	TGTGCCTGGAGCGCGACAGTGTTTGACAATGAGCAGTTCTTC	CAWSATVFDNEQFF
.	TRBV27	.	TRBJ2-1	TGTGCCAGCAGTTTCAGGGCGCGCGAGCAGTTCTTC	CASSFRAREQFF
TRBD2	TRBV3-1/TRBV3-2	.	TRBJ2-1	TGTGCCAGCAGCCAGCGGACTAGATACAATGAGCAGTTCTTC	CASSQRTRYNEQFF
.	TRBV9	.	TRBJ2-7	TGTGCCAGCAGCGCTAATACCGGGGTTAACGAGCAGTACTTC	CASSANTGVNEQYF
.	TRBV6-2/TRBV6-3	few	TRBJ1-1	TGTGCCAGCAGCCTGCGGAGTGGGTCGGGGTCTGAAGCTTTCTTT	CASSLRSGSGSEAFF
.	TRBV3-1/TRBV3-2	.	TRBJ2-7	TGTGCCAGCAGCCCTCGATATCGGGACAATAGGGAGCAGTACTTC	CASSPRYRDNREQYF
.	TRBV20-1	few	TRBJ2-3	TGCAGTGCTAGTGATACTAGAAGCTTGCAGTATTTT	CSASDTRSLQYF
.	TRBV6-1	.	TRBJ1-2	TGTGCCAGCAGTGAACCGGGGGTGGTTTATGGCTACACCTTC	CASSEPGVVYGYTF
.	TRBV7-6	.	TRBJ1-2	TGTGCCAGCAGCTTAGCGGGGGGAGCTAACTATGGCTACACCTTC	CASSLAGGANYGYTF